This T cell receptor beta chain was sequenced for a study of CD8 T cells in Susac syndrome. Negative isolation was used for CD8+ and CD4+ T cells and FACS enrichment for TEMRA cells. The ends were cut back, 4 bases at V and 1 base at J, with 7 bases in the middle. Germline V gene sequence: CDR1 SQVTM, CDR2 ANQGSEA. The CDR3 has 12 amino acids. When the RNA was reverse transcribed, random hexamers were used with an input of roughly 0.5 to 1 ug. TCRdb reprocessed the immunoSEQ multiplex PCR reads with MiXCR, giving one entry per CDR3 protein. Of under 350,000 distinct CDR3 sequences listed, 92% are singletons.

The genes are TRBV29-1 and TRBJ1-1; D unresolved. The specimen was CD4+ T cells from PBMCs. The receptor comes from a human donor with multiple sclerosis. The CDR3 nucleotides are TGCAGCGTTGTAACGAGGAACACTGAAGCTTTCTTT. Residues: CSVVTRNTEAFF.